Shown below are 29 T cell receptor beta chains from a single sample sequenced in a study of blood T cell repertoires in COVID-19. Assay used: immunoSEQ multiplex PCR; TCRdb lists only in-frame clones, some missing. The data contain 250,000 to 300,000 clones, approximately 90% of them singletons. The sequenced material came from peripheral blood. The source is a woman between 25 and 40 years old with COVID-19, enrolled during active disease.

This chain links TRBV5-4 with TRBJ1-1, with D perhaps TRBD1 (6 bases). The V end lost 4 bases, the J end lost 0 bases, and 13 bases lay between the germline ends. There are 15 residues in the CDR3. Germline V gene sequence: CDR1 SGHNT, CDR2 YYREEE (reference sequence). CDR3 loop: CASSLGQNMNTEAFF. CDR3 sequence (DNA): TGTGCCAGCAGCCTTGGACAGAACATGAACACTGAAGCTTTCTTT.

CDR3 DNA sequence: TGTGCCAGCAGCCACACAAATGCGCAGTATTTT. Its protein is CASSHTNAQYF. The V call is TRBV3-1 (or the pseudogene TRBV3-2), the J call TRBJ2-3; no firm D call. The length of the CDR3 is 11 residues. The germline V gene encodes CDR1 LGHDT and CDR2 YNNKEL (reference sequence). The V end was cut by 3 bases, the J end by 10 bases, with 8 bases between.

The chain joins TRBV9 to TRBJ2-2; TRBD2 matches 8 bases. V gave up 6 bases and J gave up 0 bases; unmatched junction bases: 4. The CDR3 contains 15 residues. Germline V CDR1 and CDR2: SGDLS, YYNGEE. The CDR3 spells CASTGRDSNTGELFF. The CDR3 DNA reads TGTGCCAGCACCGGGAGGGACTCGAACACCGGGGAGCTGTTTTTT.

A few counts support this clone. This chain links TRBV30 with TRBJ2-1; tentative D call: TRBD2 (7 bases). Per germline, CDR1 GTSNPN and CDR2 SVGIG (reference sequence). This CDR3 is built from 12 residues. Between the trimmed V and J ends, which lost 8 bases and 5 bases, there was a span of 13 bases. The CDR3 loop reads CAGGDTNNEQFF. CDR3 nucleotides: TGTGCCGGGGGGGACACGAACAATGAGCAGTTCTTC.

The genes are TRBV6-5 and TRBJ2-2; 7 positions agree with TRBD2. The ends lost 4 bases at V and 0 bases at J; junction bases unmatched: 5. The CDR3 has 16 amino acids. Germline CDR1 MNHEY, CDR2 SVGAGI. The DNA of the CDR3 is TGTGCCAGCAGTTCCTTCGGACTAGCGAACACCGGGGAGCTGTTTTTT. This sequence encodes CASSSFGLANTGELFF.

The V gene is TRBV18, the J gene TRBJ2-1; 8 positions match TRBD1. V lost 6 bases, J lost 7 bases, and 11 bases stayed unmatched. From germline, CDR1 is KGHSH and CDR2 LQKENI. The CDR3 sequence is 15 residues long. For the CDR3, the DNA is TGTGCCAGCTCCGACGACAGGGGTACGAAGAATGAGCAGTTCTTC. It codes for CASSDDRGTKNEQFF.

The chain links TRBV5-8 to TRBJ2-4; 9 nucleotides match TRBD1. The CDR3 consists of 16 residues. V shed 0 bases and J 6 bases; nucleotides not matched to a gene: 7. CDR1 is SGHTS, CDR2 YDEGEE, per germline. The CDR3 spells CASSLAGQGIGNIQYF. The CDR3 DNA sequence: TGTGCCAGCAGCTTGGCAGGACAGGGGATCGGAAACATTCAGTACTTC.

This chain uses TRBV30 with TRBJ2-5; D perhaps matches TRBD2 (6 bases). This CDR3 has 13 residues. The germline gives CDR1 GTSNPN, CDR2 SVGIG (reference sequence). Trimming removed 1 base from V and 2 bases from J, with 8 bases in between. The chain's CDR3 is CAWSGGEQETQYF. CDR3 DNA sequence: TGTGCCTGGAGTGGCGGGGAACAAGAGACCCAGTACTTC.

The V call is TRBV11-2, the J call TRBJ1-3, with a weak D call TRBD1 (5 bases). The ends were cut back, 4 bases at V and 0 bases at J, with 13 bases in the middle. From germline, CDR1 is SGHAT and CDR2 FQNNGV. This CDR3 is built from 16 residues. The CDR3 DNA follows: TGTGCCAGCAGCTCCGGGACTTCCCTCTCTGGAAACACCATATATTTT. Amino acid sequence: CASSSGTSLSGNTIYF.

The rearrangement uses TRBV19 and TRBJ2-1, with 8 bases fitting TRBD1. CDR1 and CDR2 from the germline V gene are LNHDA and SQIVND (reference sequence). Losses at the gene ends were 6 bases for V and 7 bases for J; bases not matched to a gene: 23. This CDR3 has 19 residues. The CDR3: CASSPTARVFRGLRNEQFF. CDR3 DNA sequence: TGTGCCAGTAGCCCTACTGCCCGCGTGTTCAGGGGGCTGCGGAATGAGCAGTTCTTC.

This chain joins TRBV2 and TRBJ2-5; the match to TRBD2 covers 11 bases. The germline gives CDR1 SNHLY, CDR2 FYNNEI. This CDR3 is 18 amino acids long. V shed 8 bases and J 2 bases; nucleotides not matched to a gene: 16. The CDR3 sequence: CASQGTSGGRALQETQYF. CDR3 DNA: TGTGCCAGCCAAGGGACTAGCGGCGGCCGTGCCCTACAAGAGACCCAGTACTTC.

DNA of the CDR3: TGTGCCAGCTCGTCTTCGGGACTAGCTCCGGGGGGGCAGTTCTTC. Translated: CASSSSGLAPGGQFF. The chain employs TRBV18 and TRBJ2-1; TRBD2 agrees at 9 bases. Germline loops: CDR1 KGHSH, CDR2 LQKENI. The V and J ends lost 6 bases and 12 bases, in that order; junction bases with no gene match: 15. The CDR3 contains 15 residues.

This clone was recorded only once. The rearrangement links TRBV5-1 to TRBJ2-5; D possibly corresponds to TRBD1 (5 bases). Trimming left V 0 bases short and J 2 bases short, with 11 bases between. The CDR3 has 15 residues. Germline CDR1 reads SGHRS; CDR2 reads YFSETQ. The CDR3 here is CASSLVGAAQETQYF. The CDR3 DNA is TGCGCCAGCAGCTTGGTTGGGGCAGCTCAAGAGACCCAGTACTTC.

The V and J genes are TRBV6-5 and TRBJ1-2; tentative D call: TRBD1 (5 bases). Trimming took off 6 bases at V and 2 bases at J, with 13 bases between the two ends. Germline V gene data show CDR1 as MNHEY and CDR2 as SVGAGI. CDR3 length: 14 amino acids. The CDR3 region has the DNA TGTGCCAGCAGGGGGCTGGGAACGAACTATGGCTACACCTTC. Protein product: CASRGLGTNYGYTF.

Comments on this clone: At one boundary the junction diverges from the germline segment, which might be a read error. The chain uses TRBV10-3 and TRBJ2-2; TRBD2 matches at 14 bases. The CDR3 sequence is 20 residues long. The germline CDR1 and CDR2 sequences are ENHRY and SYGVKD. CDR3 coding DNA: TGTGCCATCAGTCGCCTTGGGGGGACTAGCGGGAGTCTGAACGCCGGGGAGCTGTTTTTT. As protein: CAISRLGGTSGSLNAGELFF.

The chain carries TRBV5-4 and TRBJ2-1; weak D call: TRBD1 (5 bases). Trimming removed 0 bases from V and 0 bases from J, with 7 bases in between. CDR1 SGHNT and CDR2 YYREEE come from the germline V gene (reference sequence). This CDR3 spans 15 amino acids. CDR3 nucleotides: TGTGCCAGCAGCTTGGGGACAAGCTCCTACAATGAGCAGTTCTTC. It translates to CASSLGTSSYNEQFF.

The rearrangement uses TRBV7-6 and TRBJ2-3; TRBD2 matches at 8 bases. From germline, CDR1 is SGHVS and CDR2 FNYEAQ. The CDR3 spans 19 residues. V lost 0 bases and J lost 0; bases outside the gene matches: 11. CDR3 sequence: CASSLAILAEISSTDTQYF. The CDR3 DNA reads as TGTGCCAGCAGCTTAGCGATACTAGCGGAGATCTCTAGCACAGATACGCAGTATTTT.

The gene calls are TRBV6-6 and TRBJ1-5; no definite D call. Germline CDR1 is MNHNY and CDR2 is SVGAGI (reference sequence). The length of the CDR3 is 13 residues. The ends were cut back, 6 bases at V and 4 bases at J, with 10 bases in the middle. CDR3 sequence reads: CASSLIRNQPQHF. CDR3 sequence (DNA): TGTGCCAGCAGCTTGATACGGAATCAGCCCCAGCATTTT.

The CDR3 loop reads CASSREGQFEQFF. DNA for the CDR3: TGCGCCAGCAGTCGGGAGGGCCAATTTGAGCAGTTCTTC. V is TRBV5-1 and J is TRBJ2-1; 8 nucleotides align to TRBD2. Per the germline V gene, CDR1 is SGHRS and CDR2 is YFSETQ. This CDR3 comprises 13 residues. Losses at the gene ends were 5 bases for V and 9 bases for J; bases not matched to a gene: 7.

The V call is TRBV3-1 (or the pseudogene TRBV3-2), the J call TRBJ2-3, with TRBD2 identical over 11 bases. Germline V CDR1 and CDR2: LGHDT, YNNKEL (reference sequence). V lost 1 base, J lost 5 bases, and 14 bases stayed unmatched. The CDR3 has 19 amino acids. CDR3 nucleotide sequence: TGTGCCAGCAGCCAAGTGCCGACGATTAGCGGGAGGGGTGTAGATACGCAGTATTTT. Protein sequence: CASSQVPTISGRGVDTQYF.

The gene calls are TRBV1 and TRBJ2-3; the table gives TRBD2 as D, unverified against the DNA. TRBV1 is tagged as a pseudogene. The CDR3 runs to 18 residues. The CDR3 protein is CTSSPRPSGRASTDTQYF. DNA of the CDR3: TGCACCAGCAGCCCCCGTCCTAGCGGGAGGGCGAGCACAGATACGCAGTATTTT.

The chain recombines TRBV2 with TRBJ1-5; TRBD1 aligns across 7 bases. Germline V gene data show CDR1 as SNHLY and CDR2 as FYNNEI. The CDR3 runs to 15 residues. The junction had 11 bases not matched to a gene; V was cut back by 7 bases and J by 5 bases. The CDR3 is CASKMGQLAHQPQHF. The DNA of the CDR3 is TGTGCCAGCAAAATGGGACAGCTAGCCCATCAGCCCCAGCATTTT. Drawing the rest from reference TRBV2 and TRBJ1-5, the complete variable domain is EPEVTQTPSHQVTQMGQEVILRCVPISNHLYFYWYRQILGQKVEFLVSFYNNEISEKSEIFDDQFSVERPDGSNFTLKIRSTKLEDSAMYFCASKMGQLAHQPQHFGDGTRLSIL.

V and J are TRBV7-2 and TRBJ2-2; no clear D gene. CDR3 length: 13 residues. Trimming took off 5 bases at V and 1 base at J, with 5 bases between the two ends. Germline assignment: CDR1 SGHTA and CDR2 FQGNSA. As DNA, the CDR3 is TGTGCCAGCAGCCCTAAGAACACCGGGGAGCTGTTTTTT. Its protein is CASSPKNTGELFF. Full variable domain (outside the CDR3, taken from reference TRBV7-2 and TRBJ2-2): GAGVSQSPSNKVTEKGKDVELRCDPISGHTALYWYRQSLGQGLEFLIYFQGNSAPDKSGLPSDRFSAERTGGSVSTLTIQRTQQEDSAVYLCASSPKNTGELFFGEGSRLTVL.

V gene TRBV10-2 combines with J gene TRBJ1-1; 8 positions match TRBD1. Per germline, CDR1 WSHSY and CDR2 SAAADI. This CDR3 contains 14 residues. Germline trimming cut 5 bases from V and 0 bases from J; bases unmatched to any gene: 2. The CDR3 spells CASSLQGVNTEAFF. The CDR3 nucleotides are TGCGCCAGCAGTCTACAGGGGGTGAACACTGAAGCTTTCTTT.

This clone occurred once. The V gene is TRBV5-5, the J gene TRBJ2-7; possibly TRBD1 for D (6 bases). Germline V gives CDR1 SGHKS, CDR2 YYEKEE (reference sequence). Trimming cost V 0 bases and J 4 bases, with 14 bases left between them. This CDR3 has 15 amino acids. The CDR3 reads CASSLVSGEGYEQYF. CDR3 bases: TGTGCCAGCAGCTTGGTTTCAGGGGAAGGGTACGAGCAGTACTTC.

The rearrangement uses TRBV28 and TRBJ1-4, with 7 nucleotides matching TRBD1. This CDR3 spans 14 amino acids. The germline gives CDR1 MDHEN, CDR2 SYDVKM. Germline trimming cut 6 bases from V and 8 bases from J; bases unmatched to any gene: 9. CDR3 in amino acids: CASSPGTAREKLFF. CDR3 in DNA: TGTGCCAGCAGCCCCGGGACAGCTCGAGAAAAACTGTTTTTT.

The chain joins TRBV6-5 to TRBJ1-4, with D uncertain. Germline V lookup: CDR1 MNHEY, CDR2 SVGAGI. This CDR3 has 14 amino acids. The V gene lost 8 bases and the J gene lost 0 bases, with 10 bases spanning the gap. CDR3 coding DNA: TGTGCCAGCCTTGTCCAGACAACTAATGAAAAACTGTTTTTT. Translated: CASLVQTTNEKLFF.

The sample holds one count of this clone. This chain connects TRBV30 to TRBJ1-6; no definite D call. Trimming removed 5 bases at V and 10 bases at J, with 15 bases between. Germline V gene lookup returns CDR1 GTSNPN and CDR2 SVGIG (reference sequence). The CDR3 has 13 residues. Here the CDR3 reads CAWSPSGNSPLHF. The CDR3 DNA follows: TGTGCCTGGTCTCCTTCAGGAAACTCACCCCTCCACTTT.

The gene calls are TRBV29-1 and TRBJ2-7; a possible D gene is TRBD2 (5 bases). V shed 7 bases and J shed 0 bases, with 7 bases lying between them. The CDR3 covers 11 residues. Germline assignment: CDR1 SQVTM and CDR2 ANQGSEA. The CDR3 DNA sequence: TGCAGCGCCCGGGACTCCTACGAGCAGTACTTC. Encoded protein: CSARDSYEQYF.